This note documents a single TCR beta chain sequence. What it binds is not known. The data were obtained in a study of T cell responses to AZD1222 COVID-19 vaccine. The method was immunoSEQ multiplex PCR; TCRdb's version includes in-frame clones alone and lacks a portion of them. This sample has around 200,000 clones; 85% to 95% occur once, and the top ten carry 1.6%. V lost 3 bases, J lost 8 bases, and 7 bases lay in between. This CDR3 spans 11 amino acids. Regarding the study as a whole: Dominant CD4 TCR responses targeted spike regions 160-218 and 743-854. Spike-specific TCR depth and breadth grew after two AZD1222 doses. Reports indicate that nearly half of spike-specific TCRs are directed at unmutated variant regions.

The sequence came from an adult who received the AZD1222 COVID-19 vaccine. The sequencing used peripheral blood, collected 28 days after the second AZD1222 dose. The V and J genes are TRBV12-3 or TRBV12-4 and TRBJ1-2; D is undetermined. CDR3 protein: CASSLAGGYTF. The CDR3 region has the DNA TGTGCCAGCAGTTTGGCGGGAGGCTACACCTTC.